These 14 T cell receptor beta chains were sequenced from one sample in a study of blood T cell repertoires in COVID-19. The data were produced by immunoSEQ multiplex PCR, yet TCRdb's version contains in-frame clones alone and is incomplete. The table lists roughly 250,000 clones, approximately 85% of them singletons. Sequencing was carried out using peripheral blood. The origin of the receptors is a human donor with COVID-19, enrolled during active disease. The donor label of this sample is uncertain.

The chain has TRBV6-2 or TRBV6-3 and TRBJ2-7; the match to TRBD1 covers 7 bases. The germline V gene has CDR1 MNHEY and CDR2 SVGEGT. With V trimmed by 4 bases and J by 5 bases, 11 bases remained unmatched. The CDR3 has 15 amino acids. CDR3: CASSSGQGVKNEQYF. The CDR3 region has the DNA TGTGCCAGCAGTTCCGGTCAGGGGGTCAAGAACGAGCAGTACTTC.

The chain uses TRBV28 and TRBJ1-2; 9 positions match TRBD1. This CDR3 is 14 amino acids long. Trimming removed 1 base from V and 7 bases from J; junction bases left unmatched: 4. From germline, CDR1 is MDHEN and CDR2 SYDVKM. The CDR3 reads CASSLFTGGSGYTF. In DNA form, the CDR3 reads TGTGCCAGCAGTTTATTTACAGGGGGCAGTGGCTACACCTTC.

The chain couples TRBV4-3 to TRBJ2-7, with D possibly being TRBD1 (6 bases). This CDR3 contains 15 residues. CDR1 is LGHNA and CDR2 is YSLEER in the germline V gene. Between the trimmed V and J ends, which lost 3 bases and 4 bases, there was a span of 16 bases. The CDR3 nucleotides are TGCGCCAGCAGCCATGTGACAGGAGGTTCGTACGAGCAGTACTTC. It yields the protein CASSHVTGGSYEQYF.

The sample holds one count of this clone. The gene calls are TRBV7-3 and TRBJ2-1; 11 nucleotides line up with TRBD2. CDR1 is SGHTA, CDR2 FQGTGA, per germline. With 5 bases clipped from V and 7 bases from J, the junction kept 10 bases outside the gene matches. The CDR3 sequence is 16 residues long. CDR3 sequence: CASSDYSGRAFNEQFF. In DNA form, the CDR3 reads TGTGCCAGCAGCGACTATAGCGGGAGGGCATTTAATGAGCAGTTCTTC.

This clone was detected once. J is TRBJ2-7 and V is TRBV30; D remains unclear. The CDR3 runs 13 residues. V dropped 1 base and J dropped 2 bases, with 9 bases sitting between them. CDR1 is GTSNPN, CDR2 SVGIG, per germline (reference sequence). The CDR3 is CAWSGAPPYEQYF. The CDR3 coding sequence is TGTGCCTGGAGTGGGGCTCCCCCCTACGAGCAGTACTTC.

The chain couples TRBV9 to TRBJ1-1; 7 bases are shared with TRBD1. The V gene's germline CDR1 is SGDLS and CDR2 YYNGEE. There are 14 residues in the CDR3. The V and J ends lost 4 bases and 4 bases, in that order; junction bases with no gene match: 7. The CDR3 sequence: CASSPTQGITEAFF. In nucleotides, the CDR3 is TGTGCCAGCAGCCCCACACAGGGGATCACTGAAGCTTTCTTT. Based on the CDR3 plus reference TRBV9 and TRBJ1-1, the full variable domain is DSGVTQTPKHLITATGQRVTLRCSPRSGDLSVYWYQQSLDQGLQFLIQYYNGEERAKGNILERFSAQQFPDLHSELNLSSLELGDSALYFCASSPTQGITEAFFGQGTRLTVV.

The V gene is TRBV7-8, the J gene TRBJ2-5; 12 nucleotides line up with TRBD1. With V trimmed by 7 bases and J by 5 bases, 11 bases remained unmatched. There are 16 residues in the CDR3. Germline V lookup: CDR1 SGHVS, CDR2 FQNEAQ. The CDR3 DNA follows: TGTGCCAGCACCACCTCTGGGACAGGGGGCGTTGAGACCCAGTACTTC. It codes for CASTTSGTGGVETQYF. Full variable domain (outside the CDR3, taken from reference TRBV7-8 and TRBJ2-5): GAGVSQSPRYKVAKRGQDVALRCDPISGHVSLFWYQQALGQGPEFLTYFQNEAQLDKSGLPSDRFFAERPEGSVSTLKIQRTQQEDSAVYLCASTTSGTGGVETQYFGPGTRLLVL.

J is TRBJ2-3 and V is TRBV5-1; TRBD1 is a possible D gene (7 bases). CDR1 SGHRS and CDR2 YFSETQ come from the germline V gene. The CDR3 extends over 15 amino acids. V was clipped by 1 base and J by 1 base, with 10 bases between them. The CDR3: CASSLSRGGTDTQYF. DNA of the CDR3: TGCGCCAGCAGCTTGTCCAGGGGGGGCACAGATACGCAGTATTTT.

There are many counts of this clone. V is TRBV28 and J is TRBJ2-7; TRBD1 matches at 8 bases. The CDR3 is 13 residues long. Germline V CDR1 and CDR2: MDHEN, SYDVKM. V lost 2 bases and J lost 11; bases outside the gene matches: 8. The CDR3 region is CASSLGGTGREYF. CDR3 DNA: TGTGCCAGCAGTTTAGGAGGGACAGGTCGGGAGTACTTC.

This sequence joins TRBV7-9 and TRBJ2-7; D unresolved. Looked up from germline, CDR1 is SEHNR and CDR2 is FQNEAQ (reference sequence). V gave up 2 bases and J gave up 4 bases, with 6 bases separating them. The CDR3 sequence is 12 residues long. The CDR3 region is CASSLPLYEQYF. As DNA, the CDR3 is TGTGCCAGCAGCTTACCCCTTTACGAGCAGTACTTC.

This rearrangement joins TRBV19 to TRBJ1-1; D is unresolved. The CDR3 loop spans 14 amino acids. The V and J ends lost 5 bases and 9 bases respectively, with 19 bases between them. From germline, CDR1 is LNHDA and CDR2 SQIVND (reference sequence). CDR3 sequence reads: CASSPSGVGGQAFF. In DNA, the CDR3 is TGTGCCAGTAGTCCCTCCGGGGTGGGAGGTCAAGCTTTCTTT.

This clone came up a few times. The chain has TRBV4-3 and TRBJ2-7, with 9 bases aligning to TRBD2. Trimming removed 2 bases from V and 6 bases from J; junction bases left unmatched: 8. Germline V gene sequence: CDR1 LGHNA, CDR2 YSLEER. The length of the CDR3 is 15 residues. CDR3 DNA sequence: TGCGCCAGCAGCCAACAACACTCAGCGGGGGGCGAGCAGTACTTC. Protein sequence: CASSQQHSAGGEQYF.

The chain couples TRBV28 to TRBJ1-2; maybe TRBD1 (6 bases). The germline V gene has CDR1 MDHEN and CDR2 SYDVKM. The V gene lost 6 bases and the J gene lost 0 bases, with 14 bases spanning the gap. This CDR3 contains 15 residues. The CDR3 sequence: CASRAGGRANYGYTF. For the CDR3, the DNA is TGTGCCAGCAGAGCGGGGGGGCGTGCTAACTATGGCTACACCTTC.

The chain carries TRBV7-5 and TRBJ2-1; the D call TRBD2 from the table was never checked on the DNA. TRBV7-5 is a listed pseudogene. The CDR3 length is 17 residues. CDR3 amino acids: CARSKRDLEFSYNEQFF. In DNA form, the CDR3 reads TGTGCCAGAAGCAAACGGGACTTAGAGTTCTCCTACAATGAGCAGTTCTTC.